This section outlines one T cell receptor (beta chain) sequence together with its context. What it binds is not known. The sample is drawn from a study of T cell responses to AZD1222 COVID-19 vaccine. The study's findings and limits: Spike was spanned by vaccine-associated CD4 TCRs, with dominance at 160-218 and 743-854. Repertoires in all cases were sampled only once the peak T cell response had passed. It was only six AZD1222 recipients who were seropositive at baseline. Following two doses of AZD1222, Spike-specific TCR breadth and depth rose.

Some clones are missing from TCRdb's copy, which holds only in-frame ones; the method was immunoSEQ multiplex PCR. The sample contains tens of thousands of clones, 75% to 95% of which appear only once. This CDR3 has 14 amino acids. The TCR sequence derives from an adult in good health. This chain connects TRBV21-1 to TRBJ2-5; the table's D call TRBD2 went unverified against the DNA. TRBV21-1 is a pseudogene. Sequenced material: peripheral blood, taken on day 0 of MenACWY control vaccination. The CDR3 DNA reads TGTGCCAGCAGCAAAGCGCCGAGGTCAGAGACCCAGTACTTC. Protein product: CASSKAPRSETQYF.